The 9 T cell receptor beta chains below were found in one sample sequenced in a study of CXCR4 blockade with PD-1 therapy in pancreatic cancer. Some clones are missing from TCRdb's copy, which holds only in-frame ones; the method was immunoSEQ multiplex PCR. The table lists over 2,500 clones, around 44% of them singletons, with approximately 5.5% in the top ten. The sequencing input was tumor tissue. The source of these receptors is a human donor with pancreatic ductal adenocarcinoma.

This clone was detected a few times. The V call is TRBV11-3, the J call TRBJ1-3, with D possibly matching TRBD1 (5 bases). Per the germline V gene, CDR1 is SGHNT and CDR2 is YENEEA. V lost 5 bases, J lost 0 bases, and 11 bases lay in between. The CDR3 extends over 15 amino acids. CDR3: CASSRMTASGNTIYF. The CDR3 bases are TGTGCCAGCAGCCGAATGACAGCCTCTGGAAACACCATATATTTT.

This chain uses TRBV18 with TRBJ2-5, with D uncertain. V was pared by 2 bases and J by 0 bases, with 1 base between. Germline values: CDR1 KGHSH, CDR2 LQKENI. The CDR3 is 12 amino acids. The CDR3: CASSPYQETQYF. The CDR3 bases are TGTGCCAGCTCACCATACCAAGAGACCCAGTACTTC. The variable domain in full, with the rest retrieved from reference TRBV18 and TRBJ2-5, is NAGVMQNPRHLVRRRGQEARLRCSPMKGHSHVYWYRQLPEEGLKFMVYLQKENIIDESGMPKERFSAEFPKEGPSILRIQQVVRGDSAAYFCASSPYQETQYFGPGTRLLVL.

The chain combines TRBV14 with TRBJ2-1, with TRBD2 matching over 10 bases. The J segment lost 13 bases and the V segment lost 2 bases, leaving 8 bases of the junction unmatched. Germline V gives CDR1 SGHDN, CDR2 FVKESK. The CDR3 loop spans 14 amino acids. Here the CDR3 reads CASSQIAGGISQFF. The CDR3 DNA follows: TGTGCCAGCAGCCAAATAGCGGGGGGTATTTCTCAGTTCTTC. The full variable domain, rest sourced from reference TRBV14 and TRBJ2-1, is EAGVTQFPSHSVIEKGQTVTLRCDPISGHDNLYWYRRVMGKEIKFLLHFVKESKQDESGMPNNRFLAERTGGTYSTLKVQPAELEDSGVYFCASSQIAGGISQFFGPGTRLTVL.

The chain links TRBV19 to TRBJ2-6; no clear D. Germline V lookup: CDR1 LNHDA, CDR2 SQIVND (reference sequence). V lost 6 bases and J lost 1, with 4 bases in between. The CDR3 is 13 residues long. CDR3 in amino acids: CASRASGANVLTF. The CDR3 DNA follows: TGTGCCAGTAGAGCTTCTGGGGCCAACGTCCTGACTTTC.

The table lists this clone with a few counts. This chain uses TRBV11-3 with TRBJ1-1; 7 bases fit TRBD1. V dropped 5 bases and J dropped 4; count of bases not matched to a gene: 10. The length of the CDR3 is 15 residues. The germline V gene encodes CDR1 SGHNT and CDR2 YENEEA. CDR3: CASSPQTGKGTEAFF. The CDR3, as DNA: TGTGCCAGCAGCCCACAGACAGGGAAGGGCACTGAAGCTTTCTTT.

This clone was seen a handful of times. This chain joins TRBV4-3 and TRBJ1-4, with a weak D call TRBD1 (5 bases). The CDR3 loop spans 16 amino acids. The V end was cut by 5 bases, the J end by 8 bases, with 21 bases between. In germline, CDR1 is LGHNA, CDR2 YSLEER. CDR3: CASSLADTTRGEKLFF. The CDR3 nucleotides read TGCGCCAGCAGCTTGGCGGACACCACTCGGGGCGAAAAACTGTTTTTT.

This clone appeared once. The V and J genes are TRBV19 and TRBJ1-5; D ambiguous. The germline V gene has CDR1 LNHDA and CDR2 SQIVND (reference sequence). CDR3 length equals 14 residues. Trimming shortened V by 4 bases and J by 7 bases, and 14 bases separated the two germline ends. The CDR3 here is CASSNLGDLQPQHF. CDR3 nucleotide sequence: TGTGCCAGTAGTAATTTGGGAGACCTACAGCCCCAGCATTTT.

This clone was detected only a few times. The chain links TRBV6-8 to TRBJ2-7; 9 bases fit TRBD1. Trimming cost V 6 bases and J 1 base; bases outside gene matches: 7. Germline V CDR1 and CDR2: MNHGY, SAAAGT. This CDR3 has 15 residues. The CDR3 protein is CASSIQGALSYEQYF. CDR3 nucleotides: TGTGCCAGCAGCATACAGGGGGCCCTTTCCTACGAGCAGTACTTC.

The rearrangement links TRBV30 to TRBJ1-1; TRBD1 aligns across 7 bases. Unmatched junction bases numbered 5, after V lost 6 bases and J lost 1 base. CDR1 and CDR2 (germline): GTSNPN, SVGIG (reference sequence). The CDR3 extends over 13 amino acids. This chain's CDR3 is CACGRGGNTEAFF. The CDR3 DNA sequence: TGTGCCTGTGGCAGGGGGGGGAACACTGAAGCTTTCTTT.